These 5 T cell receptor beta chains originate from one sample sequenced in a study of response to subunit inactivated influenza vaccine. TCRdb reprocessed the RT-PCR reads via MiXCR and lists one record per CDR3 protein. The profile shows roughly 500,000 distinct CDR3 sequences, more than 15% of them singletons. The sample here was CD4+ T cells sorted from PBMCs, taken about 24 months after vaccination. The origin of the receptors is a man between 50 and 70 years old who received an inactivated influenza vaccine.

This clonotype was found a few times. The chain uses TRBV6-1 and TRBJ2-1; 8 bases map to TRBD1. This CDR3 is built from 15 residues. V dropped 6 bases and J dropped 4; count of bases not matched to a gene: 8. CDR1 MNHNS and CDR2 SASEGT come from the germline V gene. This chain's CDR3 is CASSMGGQGYNEQFF. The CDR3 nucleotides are TGTGCCAGCAGCATGGGCGGACAGGGTTACAATGAGCAGTTCTTC.

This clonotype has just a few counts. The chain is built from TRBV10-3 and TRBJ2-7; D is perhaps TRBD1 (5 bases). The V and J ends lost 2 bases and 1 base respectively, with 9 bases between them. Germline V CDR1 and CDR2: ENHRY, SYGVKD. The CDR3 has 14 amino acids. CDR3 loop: CAISELQGSYEQYF. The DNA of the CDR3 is TGTGCCATCAGTGAGCTCCAGGGTTCCTACGAGCAGTACTTC.

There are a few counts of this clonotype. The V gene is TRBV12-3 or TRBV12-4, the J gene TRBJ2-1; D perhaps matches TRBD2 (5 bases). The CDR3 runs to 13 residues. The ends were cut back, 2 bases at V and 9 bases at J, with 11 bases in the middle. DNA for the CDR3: TGTGCCAGCAGTTTAAATTCTGCGGGTGAGCAGTTCTTC. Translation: CASSLNSAGEQFF.

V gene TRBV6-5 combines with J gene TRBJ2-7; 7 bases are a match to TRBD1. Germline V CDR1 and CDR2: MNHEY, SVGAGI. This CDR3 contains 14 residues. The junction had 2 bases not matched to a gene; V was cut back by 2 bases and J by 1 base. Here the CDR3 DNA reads TGTGCCAGCAGTTACCAGACAGGGTCCTACGAGCAGTACTTC. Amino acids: CASSYQTGSYEQYF.

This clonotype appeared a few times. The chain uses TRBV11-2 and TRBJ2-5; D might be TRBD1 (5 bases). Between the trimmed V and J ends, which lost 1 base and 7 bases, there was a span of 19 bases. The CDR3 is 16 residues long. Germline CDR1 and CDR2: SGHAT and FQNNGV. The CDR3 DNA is TGTGCCAGCAGCTTAGGTGGGCAGGGTCGTCGATGGACCCAGTACTTC. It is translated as CASSLGGQGRRWTQYF.